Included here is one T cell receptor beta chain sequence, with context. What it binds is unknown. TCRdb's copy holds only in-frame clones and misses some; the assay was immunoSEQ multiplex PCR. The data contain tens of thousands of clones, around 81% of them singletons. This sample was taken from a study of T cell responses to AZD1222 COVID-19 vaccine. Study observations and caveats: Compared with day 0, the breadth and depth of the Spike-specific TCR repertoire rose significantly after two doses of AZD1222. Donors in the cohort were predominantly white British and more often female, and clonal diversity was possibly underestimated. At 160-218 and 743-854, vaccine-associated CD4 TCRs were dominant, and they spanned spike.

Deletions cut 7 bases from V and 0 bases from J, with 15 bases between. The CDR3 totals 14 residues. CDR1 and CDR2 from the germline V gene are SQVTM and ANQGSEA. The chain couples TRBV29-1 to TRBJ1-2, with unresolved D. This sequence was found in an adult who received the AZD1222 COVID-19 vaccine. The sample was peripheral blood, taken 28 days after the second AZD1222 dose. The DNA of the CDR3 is TGCAGCGCCCCCGCGGGAAATTCTAACTATGGCTACACCTTC. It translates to CSAPAGNSNYGYTF.